The T cell receptor (beta chain) under discussion was sequenced for a study of metastatic and nonmetastatic thyroid tumors. This clone was observed many times. No antigen is known for it. In the original processing: Construction of a distant-metastasis classifier for papillary thyroid cancer relied on CDR3 differences across clinicopathological groups. TCRdb called clones again from the PCR reads with MiXCR. The V and J calls, along with clone size, are taken from TCRdb and not from the paper's own processing. Of 14,000 to 15,000 clones listed, roughly a quarter are singletons. The entire patient cohort was treatment-naive prior to thyroid surgery. General study points: According to reports, the diversity of TCR beta was significantly higher in malignant thyroid tumors than in benign nodules, and this held in both blood and tumor samples.

Germline V gene data show CDR1 as LNHDA and CDR2 as SQIVND (reference sequence). The CDR3 covers 18 residues. V was cut by 4 bases and J by 3 bases, with 24 bases left in between. The genes are TRBV19 and TRBJ1-1; D may be TRBD1 (5 bases). This TCR came from a female donor with papillary thyroid cancer or a benign thyroid nodule (not recorded which). Some clones in this sample may be carry-over from other donors' samples. Input material: tumor tissue. The CDR3 DNA follows: TGTGCCAGTAGTACCTTACGAAGGGGAAGGTCTGGGGACACTGAAGCTTTCTTT. Translating it yields CASSTLRRGRSGDTEAFF.